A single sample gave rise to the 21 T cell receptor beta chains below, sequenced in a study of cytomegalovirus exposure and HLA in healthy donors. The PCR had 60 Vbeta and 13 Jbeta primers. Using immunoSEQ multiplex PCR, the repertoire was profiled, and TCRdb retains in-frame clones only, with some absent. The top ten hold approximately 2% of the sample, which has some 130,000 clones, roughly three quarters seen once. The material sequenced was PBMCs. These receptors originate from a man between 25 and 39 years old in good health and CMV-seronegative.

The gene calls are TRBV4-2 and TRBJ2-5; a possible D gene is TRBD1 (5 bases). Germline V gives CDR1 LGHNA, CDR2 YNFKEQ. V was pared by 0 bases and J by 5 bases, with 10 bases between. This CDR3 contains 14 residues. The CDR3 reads CASSQDQGTETQYF. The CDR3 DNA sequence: TGTGCCAGCAGCCAAGATCAGGGTACGGAGACCCAGTACTTC.

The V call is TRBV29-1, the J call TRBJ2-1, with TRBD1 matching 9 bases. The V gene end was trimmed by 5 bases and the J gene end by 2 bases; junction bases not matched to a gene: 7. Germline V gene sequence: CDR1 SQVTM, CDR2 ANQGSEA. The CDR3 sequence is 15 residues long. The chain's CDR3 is CSVRPGTGTYNEQFF. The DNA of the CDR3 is TGCAGCGTTCGTCCCGGGACAGGGACCTACAATGAGCAGTTCTTC.

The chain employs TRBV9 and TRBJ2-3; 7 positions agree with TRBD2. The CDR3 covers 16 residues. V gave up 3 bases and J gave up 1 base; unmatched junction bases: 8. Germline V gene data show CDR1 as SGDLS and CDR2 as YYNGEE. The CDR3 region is CASSEAGTIRTDTQYF. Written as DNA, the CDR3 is TGTGCCAGCAGCGAAGCCGGGACTATCCGCACAGATACGCAGTATTTT.

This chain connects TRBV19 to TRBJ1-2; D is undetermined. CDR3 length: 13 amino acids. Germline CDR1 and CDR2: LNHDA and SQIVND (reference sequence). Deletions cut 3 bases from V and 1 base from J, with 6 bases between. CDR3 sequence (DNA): TGTGCCAGTAGTATTGTCTATAACTATGGCTACACCTTC. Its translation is CASSIVYNYGYTF.

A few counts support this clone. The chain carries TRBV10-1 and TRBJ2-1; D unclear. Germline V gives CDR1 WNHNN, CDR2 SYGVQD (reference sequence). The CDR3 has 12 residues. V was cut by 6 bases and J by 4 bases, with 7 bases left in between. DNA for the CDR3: TGCGCCAGCAGCTCAGGTTACAATGAGCAGTTCTTC. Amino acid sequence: CASSSGYNEQFF.

CDR3 nucleotide sequence: TGTGCCAGCAGCCCTTGGACAGACAATGAGCAGTTCTTC. As protein: CASSPWTDNEQFF. The rearrangement links TRBV21-1 to TRBJ2-1; the D call of TRBD1 is as the table states it, not checked on the DNA. TRBV21-1 is given as a pseudogene. There are 13 residues in the CDR3.

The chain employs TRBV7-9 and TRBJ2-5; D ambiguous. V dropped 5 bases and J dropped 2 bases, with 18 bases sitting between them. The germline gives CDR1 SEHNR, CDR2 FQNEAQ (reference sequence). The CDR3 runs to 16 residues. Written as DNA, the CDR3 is TGTGCCAGCAGCCCGGGTCGAAAGGCAATGCAAGAGACCCAGTACTTC. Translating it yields CASSPGRKAMQETQYF. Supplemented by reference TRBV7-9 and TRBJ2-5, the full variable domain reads DTGVSQNPRHKITKRGQNVTFRCDPISEHNRLYWYRQTLGQGPEFLTYFQNEAQLEKSRLLSDRFSAERPKGSFSTLEIQRTEQGDSAMYLCASSPGRKAMQETQYFGPGTRLLVL.

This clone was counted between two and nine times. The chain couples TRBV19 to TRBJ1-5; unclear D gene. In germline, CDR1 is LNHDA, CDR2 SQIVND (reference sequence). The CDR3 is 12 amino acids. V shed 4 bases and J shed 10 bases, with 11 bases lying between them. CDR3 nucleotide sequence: TGTGCCAGTAGTAGTGGGCCTCCCCCCCAGCATTTT. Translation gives CASSSGPPPQHF.

CDR3 sequence (DNA): TGTGCCTGGAGTGTAGGGGTTTTGGAGCCCCAGCATTTT. It is translated as CAWSVGVLEPQHF. This chain links TRBV30 with TRBJ1-5, with D perhaps TRBD1 (5 bases). CDR1 is GTSNPN, CDR2 SVGIG, per germline (reference sequence). V lost 0 bases and J lost 8, with 11 bases in between. The CDR3 contains 13 residues.

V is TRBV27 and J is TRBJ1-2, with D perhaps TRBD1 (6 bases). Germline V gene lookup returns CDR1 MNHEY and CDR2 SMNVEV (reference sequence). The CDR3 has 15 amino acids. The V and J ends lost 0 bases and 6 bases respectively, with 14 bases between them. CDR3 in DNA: TGTGCCAGCAGTTTATCTGTCGTCACAGGGAATGGCTACACCTTC. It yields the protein CASSLSVVTGNGYTF.

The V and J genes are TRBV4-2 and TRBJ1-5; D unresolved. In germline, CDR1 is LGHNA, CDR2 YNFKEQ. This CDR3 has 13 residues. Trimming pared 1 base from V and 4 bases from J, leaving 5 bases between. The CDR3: CASSQGENQPQHF. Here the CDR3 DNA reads TGTGCCAGCAGCCAAGGAGAGAATCAGCCCCAGCATTTT.

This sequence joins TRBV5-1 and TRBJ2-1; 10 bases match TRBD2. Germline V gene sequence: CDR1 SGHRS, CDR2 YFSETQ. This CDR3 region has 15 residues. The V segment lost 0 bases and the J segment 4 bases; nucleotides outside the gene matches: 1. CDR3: CASSLATSGYNEQFF. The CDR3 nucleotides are TGCGCCAGCAGCTTGGCGACTAGCGGGTACAATGAGCAGTTCTTC.

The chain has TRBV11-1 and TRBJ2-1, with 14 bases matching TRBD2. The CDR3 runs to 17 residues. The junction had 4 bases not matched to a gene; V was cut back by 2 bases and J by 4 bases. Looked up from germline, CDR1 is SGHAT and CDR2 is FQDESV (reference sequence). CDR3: CASSLRLAGGSYNEQFF. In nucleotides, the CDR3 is TGTGCCAGCAGCTTAAGACTAGCGGGAGGGTCTTACAATGAGCAGTTCTTC.

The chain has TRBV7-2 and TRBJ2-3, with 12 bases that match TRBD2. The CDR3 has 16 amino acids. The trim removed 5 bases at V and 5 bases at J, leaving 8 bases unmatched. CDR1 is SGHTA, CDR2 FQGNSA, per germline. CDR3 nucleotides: TGTGCCAGCAGCCCCTCTAGCGGGAGGGCCTTAGATACGCAGTATTTT. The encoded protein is CASSPSSGRALDTQYF.

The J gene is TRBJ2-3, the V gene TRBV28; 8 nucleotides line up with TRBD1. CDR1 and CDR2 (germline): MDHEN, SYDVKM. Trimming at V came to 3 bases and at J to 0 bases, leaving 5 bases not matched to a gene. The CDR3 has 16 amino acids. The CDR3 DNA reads TGTGCCAGCAGTTTGTTGGACAGGGCCAGCACAGATACGCAGTATTTT. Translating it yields CASSLLDRASTDTQYF.

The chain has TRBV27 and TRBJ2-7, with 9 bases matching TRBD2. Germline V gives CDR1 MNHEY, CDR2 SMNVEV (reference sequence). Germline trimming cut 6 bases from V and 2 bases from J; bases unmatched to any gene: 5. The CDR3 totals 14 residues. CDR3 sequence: CASSSRGGAYEQYF. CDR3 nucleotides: TGTGCCAGCAGCAGCCGCGGGGGGGCCTACGAGCAGTACTTC.

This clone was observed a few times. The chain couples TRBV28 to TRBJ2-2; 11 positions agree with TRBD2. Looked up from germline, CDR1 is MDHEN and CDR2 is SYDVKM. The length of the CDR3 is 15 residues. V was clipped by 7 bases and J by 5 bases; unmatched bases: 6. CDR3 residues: CASKGGLAETGELFF. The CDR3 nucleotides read TGTGCCAGCAAGGGGGGACTAGCGGAGACCGGGGAGCTGTTTTTT.

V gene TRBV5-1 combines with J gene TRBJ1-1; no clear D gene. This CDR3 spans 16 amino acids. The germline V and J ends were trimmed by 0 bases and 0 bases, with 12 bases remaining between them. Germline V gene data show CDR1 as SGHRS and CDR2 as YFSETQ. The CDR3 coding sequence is TGCGCCAGCAGCTTGGTCCGTGCCAGGCTGAACACTGAAGCTTTCTTT. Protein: CASSLVRARLNTEAFF.

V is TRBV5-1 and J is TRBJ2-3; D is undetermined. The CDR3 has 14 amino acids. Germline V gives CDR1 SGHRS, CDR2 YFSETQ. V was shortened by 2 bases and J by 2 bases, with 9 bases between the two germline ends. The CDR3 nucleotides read TGCGCCAGCAGCTTCCGGGTCAACACAGATACGCAGTATTTT. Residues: CASSFRVNTDTQYF.

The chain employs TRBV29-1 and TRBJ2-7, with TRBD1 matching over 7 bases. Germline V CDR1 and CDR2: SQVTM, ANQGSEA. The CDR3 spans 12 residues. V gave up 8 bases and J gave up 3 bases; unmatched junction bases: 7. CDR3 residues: CSSDRWHYEQYF. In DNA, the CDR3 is TGCAGCTCGGACAGGTGGCACTACGAGCAGTACTTC.

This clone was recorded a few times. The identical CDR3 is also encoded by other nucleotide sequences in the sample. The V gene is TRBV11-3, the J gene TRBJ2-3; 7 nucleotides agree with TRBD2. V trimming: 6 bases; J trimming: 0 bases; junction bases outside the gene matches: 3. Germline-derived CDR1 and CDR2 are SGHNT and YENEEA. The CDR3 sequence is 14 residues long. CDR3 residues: CASSFSGSTDTQYF. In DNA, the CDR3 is TGTGCCAGCAGTTTTAGCGGGAGCACAGATACGCAGTATTTT.